The rows below give T cell receptor beta chains drawn from one sample of a study of cytomegalovirus exposure and HLA in healthy donors. Sequenced by immunoSEQ multiplex PCR; TCRdb stores in-frame clones only, minus some. The sample includes over 70,000 clones, over 55% seen only once; the top ten take about a fifth. The sample was PBMCs. The receptor source for this set is a woman in her forties or fifties in good health and CMV-seropositive. Both conserved end residues are part of each CDR3. The D gene is left open where the match is weak. Clone size, where shown, is once, few, many, or a class for clones that have expanded.

clone size	J gene	V gene	D gene	CDR3 protein	CDR3 DNA
-	TRBJ1-5	TRBV5-6	-	CASSFSAGTKHF	TGTGCCAGCAGCTTTTCGGCGGGCACCAAGCATTTT
few	TRBJ2-1	TRBV9	TRBD1	CASSFRDRGVNEQFF	TGTGCCAGCAGCTTCCGGGACAGGGGGGTCAATGAGCAGTTCTTC
-	TRBJ2-3	TRBV9	TRBD1	CASSPQGASTDTQYF	TGTGCCAGCAGCCCTCAGGGGGCTAGCACAGATACGCAGTATTTT
few	TRBJ1-2	TRBV30	TRBD1	CAWRRTGSDYGYTF	TGTGCCTGGAGAAGGACAGGATCTGACTATGGCTACACCTTC
-	TRBJ1-2	TRBV28	TRBD1	CASSLGTEGYTF	TGTGCCAGCAGTTTAGGGACAGAAGGCTACACCTTC
-	TRBJ1-2	TRBV27	TRBD1	CASSRQGGVSYGYTF	TGTGCCAGCAGTAGACAGGGGGGGGTAAGTTATGGCTACACCTTC
-	TRBJ1-1	TRBV7-3	TRBD1	CASSLKAVQGAFAEAFF	TGTGCCAGCAGCTTAAAAGCCGTACAGGGGGCGTTCGCTGAAGCTTTCTTT
-	TRBJ1-6	TRBV7-2	-	CASSTRDRGASHSPLHF	TGTGCCAGCAGCACGCGGGACCGAGGAGCCAGCCATTCACCCCTCCACTTT
-	TRBJ2-3	TRBV7-8	TRBD1	CASSPGTGITDTQYF	TGTGCCAGCAGCCCCGGGACAGGGATTACAGATACGCAGTATTTT
-	TRBJ2-2	TRBV19	TRBD1	CASTGWGTGGLAGELFF	TGTGCCAGTACCGGGTGGGGGACAGGGGGTTTGGCCGGGGAGCTGTTTTTT
-	TRBJ1-2	TRBV20-1	-	CSATKGGGYTF	TGCAGTGCTACGAAAGGGGGTGGCTACACCTTC
-	TRBJ1-1	TRBV12-5	-	CASGTQGHTEAFF	TGTGCTAGTGGCACCCAGGGGCACACTGAAGCTTTCTTT
-	TRBJ2-2	TRBV6-5	-	CASSYNGETGELFF	TGTGCCAGCAGTTACAACGGGGAAACCGGGGAGCTGTTTTTT
-	TRBJ2-5	TRBV5-4	-	CASSLDDGSSYQETQYF	TGTGCCAGCAGCTTGGATGACGGGAGCTCGTACCAAGAGACCCAGTACTTC
few	TRBJ2-7	TRBV28	-	CASLRGSSYEQYF	TGTGCTTCACTCCGGGGATCCTCCTACGAGCAGTACTTC
-	TRBJ1-2	TRBV5-1	-	CASSLLFGLDYGYTF	TGCGCCAGCAGCCTGTTGTTCGGCCTAGACTATGGCTACACCTTC
-	TRBJ2-7	TRBV7-8	-	CASSLDGRNYEQYF	TGTGCCAGCAGCTTAGATGGGCGCAACTACGAGCAGTACTTC
-	TRBJ2-5	TRBV5-1	TRBD1	CASSSGQGGETQYF	TGCGCCAGCAGCTCCGGACAGGGGGGAGAGACCCAGTACTTC